Given below is one TCR beta chain in context. Its matching antigen is unknown. The source of the sample is a study of response to subunit inactivated influenza vaccine. The study, taken as a whole, reports: Authors proposed each seasonal influenza vaccination draws in few new T cells.

TCRdb fed the RT-PCR reads into MiXCR, producing one record per CDR3 protein. The repertoire holds around 750,000 distinct CDR3 sequences, 21% seen once, with roughly a tenth in the top ten. V lost 1 base and J 4 bases, leaving 16 bases between the germline ends. Germline V gene lookup returns CDR1 DFQATT and CDR2 SNEGSKA (reference sequence). The length of the CDR3 is 15 residues. This clonotype originated in a man aged 45-65 years who received an inactivated influenza vaccine. The starting material was PBMCs from blood, obtained around 5 days after vaccination. The chain couples TRBV20-1 to TRBJ2-5; perhaps TRBD1 as D (7 bases). The CDR3 sequence is CSARVGQGGGETQYF. For the CDR3, the DNA is TGCAGTGCTAGAGTTGGGCAGGGGGGAGGAGAGACCCAGTACTTC.